The source of this T cell receptor (beta chain) is a study of beta chain features in type 1 diabetes. Study-wide results and caveats: When cDNA is sequenced, cells with high TCR expression could be over-represented. TCRB CDR3s from Type 1 diabetes patients were moderately but significantly shorter in all four CD4+ subsets. TCRB rearrangement may or may not be influenced by HLA type; here this remained unresolved.

V dropped 3 bases and J dropped 6 bases, with 13 bases sitting between them. Germline V CDR1 and CDR2: MNHNS, SASEGT. The CDR3 loop spans 14 amino acids. Since all of the isolated RNA was reverse transcribed, expressed TCRB transcripts were what got sequenced. Clones were read by immunoSEQ multiplex PCR, and TCRdb kept only the in-frame ones, dropping some. Among about 150,000 clones listed, about 9.4% were seen once. This clone was picked up a small number of times. Its antigen is currently unknown. This clonotype originated in a man younger than 35 in good health. The chain is built from TRBV6-1 and TRBJ2-3, with D possibly TRBD1 on 6 matching bases. The sample comprised naive CD4+ T cells from blood. The CDR3 DNA reads TGTGCCAGCAGTGAGACCCCTAGGGGGGATACGCAGTATTTT. Amino acids: CASSETPRGDTQYF.